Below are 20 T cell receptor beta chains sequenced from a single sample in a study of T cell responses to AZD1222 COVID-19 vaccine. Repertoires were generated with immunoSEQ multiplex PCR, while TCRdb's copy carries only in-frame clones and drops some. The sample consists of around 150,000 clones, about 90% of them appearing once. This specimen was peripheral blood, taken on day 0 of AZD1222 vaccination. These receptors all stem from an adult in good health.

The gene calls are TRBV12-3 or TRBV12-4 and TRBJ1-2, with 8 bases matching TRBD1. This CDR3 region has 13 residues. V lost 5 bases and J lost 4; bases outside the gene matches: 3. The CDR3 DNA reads TGTGCCAGCAGTACCGGACAGGGCTATGGCTACACCTTC. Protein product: CASSTGQGYGYTF.

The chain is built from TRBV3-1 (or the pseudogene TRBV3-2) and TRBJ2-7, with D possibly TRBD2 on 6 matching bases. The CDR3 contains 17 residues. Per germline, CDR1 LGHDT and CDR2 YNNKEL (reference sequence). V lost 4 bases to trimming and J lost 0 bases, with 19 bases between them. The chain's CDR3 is CASSLKPGGGHSYEQYF. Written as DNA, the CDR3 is TGTGCCAGCAGCCTAAAGCCCGGAGGAGGGCACTCCTACGAGCAGTACTTC.

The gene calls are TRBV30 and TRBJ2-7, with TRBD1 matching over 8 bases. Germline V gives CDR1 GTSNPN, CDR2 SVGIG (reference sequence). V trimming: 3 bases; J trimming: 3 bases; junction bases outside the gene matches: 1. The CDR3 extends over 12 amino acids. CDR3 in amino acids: CAWSGTGYEQYF. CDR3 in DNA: TGTGCCTGGAGCGGGACAGGCTACGAGCAGTACTTC.

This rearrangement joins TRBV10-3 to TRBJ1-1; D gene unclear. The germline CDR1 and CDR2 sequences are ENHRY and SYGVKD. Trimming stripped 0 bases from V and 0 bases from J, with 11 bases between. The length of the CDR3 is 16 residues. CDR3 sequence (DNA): TGTGCCATCAGTGAGTCGGACCTGGGGTTGAACACTGAAGCTTTCTTT. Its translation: CAISESDLGLNTEAFF.

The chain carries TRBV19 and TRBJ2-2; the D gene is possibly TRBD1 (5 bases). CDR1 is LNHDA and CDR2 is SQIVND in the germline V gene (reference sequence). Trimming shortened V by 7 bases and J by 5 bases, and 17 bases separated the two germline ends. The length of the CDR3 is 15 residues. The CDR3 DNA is TGTGCCAGTACCCCCCAGCAGGGCTGGACCGGGGAGCTGTTTTTT. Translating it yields CASTPQQGWTGELFF.

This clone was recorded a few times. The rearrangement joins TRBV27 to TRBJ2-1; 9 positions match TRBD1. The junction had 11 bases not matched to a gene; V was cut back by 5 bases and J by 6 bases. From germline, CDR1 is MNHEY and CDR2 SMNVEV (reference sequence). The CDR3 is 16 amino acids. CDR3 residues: CASSPAGTGNLNEQFF. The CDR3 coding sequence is TGTGCCAGCAGTCCAGCCGGGACAGGGAACCTCAATGAGCAGTTCTTC.

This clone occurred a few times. CDR3 nucleotide sequence: TGTGCCAGCAGCCGTTTTCACAAGGGCACCTATGGCTACACCTTC. Protein: CASSRFHKGTYGYTF. V and J are TRBV6-5 and TRBJ1-2; D is unresolved. V was cut by 6 bases and J by 4 bases, with 18 bases left in between. CDR3 length equals 15 residues. Germline values: CDR1 MNHEY, CDR2 SVGAGI.

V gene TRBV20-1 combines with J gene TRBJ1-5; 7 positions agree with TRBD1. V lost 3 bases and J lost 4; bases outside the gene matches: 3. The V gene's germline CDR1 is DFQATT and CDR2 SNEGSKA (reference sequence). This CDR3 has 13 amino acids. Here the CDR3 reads CSASNRGNQPQHF. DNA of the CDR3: TGCAGTGCTAGTAACAGGGGTAATCAGCCCCAGCATTTT.

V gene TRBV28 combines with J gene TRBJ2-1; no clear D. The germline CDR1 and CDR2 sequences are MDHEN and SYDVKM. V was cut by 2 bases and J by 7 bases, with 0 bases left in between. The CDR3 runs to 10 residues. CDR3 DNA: TGTGCCAGCAGTTTAAATGAGCAGTTCTTC. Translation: CASSLNEQFF.

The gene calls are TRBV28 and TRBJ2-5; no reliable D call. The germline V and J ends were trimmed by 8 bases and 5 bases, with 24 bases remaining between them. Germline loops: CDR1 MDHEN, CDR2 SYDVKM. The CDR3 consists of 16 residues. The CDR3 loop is CASRPFGQAAEETQYF. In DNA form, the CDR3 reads TGTGCCAGCCGACCATTCGGGCAGGCCGCTGAGGAGACCCAGTACTTC.

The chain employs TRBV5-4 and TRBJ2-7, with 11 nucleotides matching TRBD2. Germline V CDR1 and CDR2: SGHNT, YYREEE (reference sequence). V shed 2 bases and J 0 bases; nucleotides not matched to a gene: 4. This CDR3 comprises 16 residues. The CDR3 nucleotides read TGTGCCAGCAGCTTAGGACTAGCGGGTTACTCCTACGAGCAGTACTTC. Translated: CASSLGLAGYSYEQYF.

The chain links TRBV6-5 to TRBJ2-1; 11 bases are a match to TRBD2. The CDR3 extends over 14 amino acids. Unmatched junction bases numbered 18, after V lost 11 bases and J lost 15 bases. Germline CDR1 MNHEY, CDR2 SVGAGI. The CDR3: CAGQGGLAVGSRFF. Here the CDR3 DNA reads TGTGCCGGCCAGGGGGGACTAGCGGTTGGCAGCCGGTTCTTC.

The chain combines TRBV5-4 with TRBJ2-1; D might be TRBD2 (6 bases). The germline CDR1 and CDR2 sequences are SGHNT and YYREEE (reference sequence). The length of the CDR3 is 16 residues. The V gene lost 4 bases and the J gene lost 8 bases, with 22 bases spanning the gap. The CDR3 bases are TGTGCCAGCAGCCTTGGTGGGGGGTCCCCCGCCGATGAGCAGTTCTTC. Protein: CASSLGGGSPADEQFF.

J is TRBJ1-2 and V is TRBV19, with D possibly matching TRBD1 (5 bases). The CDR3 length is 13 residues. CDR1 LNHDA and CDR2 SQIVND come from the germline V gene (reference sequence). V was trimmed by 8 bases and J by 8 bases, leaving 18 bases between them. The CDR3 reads CASSPGHLGGYTF. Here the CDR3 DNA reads TGTGCCAGTTCCCCCGGACACCTCGGCGGCTACACCTTC.

The CDR3 sequence: CASSQVQRGEQYF. In DNA, the CDR3 is TGTGCCAGCAGCCAAGTACAACGGGGCGAGCAGTACTTC. The rearrangement links TRBV3-1 (or the pseudogene TRBV3-2) to TRBJ2-7; weak D call: TRBD2 (5 bases). Trimming removed 1 base at V and 6 bases at J, with 10 bases between. This CDR3 spans 13 amino acids. Per germline, CDR1 LGHDT and CDR2 YNNKEL (reference sequence).

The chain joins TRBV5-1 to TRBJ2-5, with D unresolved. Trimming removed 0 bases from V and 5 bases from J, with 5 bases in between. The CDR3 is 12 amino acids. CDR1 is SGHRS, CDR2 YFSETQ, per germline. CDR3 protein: CASSLGDETQYF. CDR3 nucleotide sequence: TGCGCCAGCAGCTTGGGGGATGAGACCCAGTACTTC.

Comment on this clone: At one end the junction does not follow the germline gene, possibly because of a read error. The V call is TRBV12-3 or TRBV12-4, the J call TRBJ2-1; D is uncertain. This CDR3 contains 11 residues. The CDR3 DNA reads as TGTGCCAGCAGCTTAGACTATGAGCAGTTCTTC. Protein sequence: CASSLDYEQFF.

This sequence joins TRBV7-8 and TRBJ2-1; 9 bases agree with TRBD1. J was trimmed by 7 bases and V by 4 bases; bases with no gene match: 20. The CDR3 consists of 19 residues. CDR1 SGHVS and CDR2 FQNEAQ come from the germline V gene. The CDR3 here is CASSSGTGRTRLVENEQFF. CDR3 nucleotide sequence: TGTGCCAGCAGCTCCGGGACAGGGAGGACCAGACTAGTCGAGAATGAGCAGTTCTTC.

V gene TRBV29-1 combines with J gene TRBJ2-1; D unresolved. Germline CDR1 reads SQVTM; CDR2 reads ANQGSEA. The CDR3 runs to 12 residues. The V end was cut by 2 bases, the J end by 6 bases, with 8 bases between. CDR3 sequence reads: CSVEHITNEQFF. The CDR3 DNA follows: TGCAGCGTTGAACATATAACCAATGAGCAGTTCTTC.

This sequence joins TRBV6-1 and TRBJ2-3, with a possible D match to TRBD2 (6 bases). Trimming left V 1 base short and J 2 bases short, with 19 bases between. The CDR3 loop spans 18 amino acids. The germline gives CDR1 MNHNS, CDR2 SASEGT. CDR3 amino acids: CASSEGWFMAGLTDTQYF. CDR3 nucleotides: TGTGCCAGCAGTGAAGGGTGGTTTATGGCGGGGCTCACAGATACGCAGTATTTT.